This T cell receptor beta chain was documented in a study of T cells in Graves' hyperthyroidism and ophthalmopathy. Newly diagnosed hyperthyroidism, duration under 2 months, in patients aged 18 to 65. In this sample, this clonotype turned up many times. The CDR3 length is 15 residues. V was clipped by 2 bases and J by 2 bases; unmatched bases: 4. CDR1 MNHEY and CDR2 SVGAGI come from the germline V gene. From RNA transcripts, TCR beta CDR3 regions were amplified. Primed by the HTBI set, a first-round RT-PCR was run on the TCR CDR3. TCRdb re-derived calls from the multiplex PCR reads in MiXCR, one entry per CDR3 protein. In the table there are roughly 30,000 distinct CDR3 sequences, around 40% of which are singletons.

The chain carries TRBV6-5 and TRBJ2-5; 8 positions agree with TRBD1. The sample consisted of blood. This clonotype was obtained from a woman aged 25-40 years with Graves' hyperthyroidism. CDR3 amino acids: CASSYTYRGQETQYF. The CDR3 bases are TGTGCCAGCAGTTACACTTACAGGGGGCAAGAGACCCAGTACTTC.